Presented here are 22 T cell receptor beta chains from one specimen sequenced in a study of response to subunit inactivated influenza vaccine. TCRdb passed the RT-PCR reads through MiXCR, listing each CDR3 protein once. Among about 540,000 distinct CDR3 sequences, roughly 23% were seen once, and the ten largest hold under 3.5%. The same sample was also used in a study of T cells expressing NK-cell markers. Turning to that study: Beta-chain TCR cDNA was generated via 5'RACE template switching with UMIs.

Here the sequenced sample was CD4+ T cells sorted from PBMCs, taken 11 to 12 days after vaccination. Receptors originate from a man in his fifties who received an inactivated influenza vaccine.

The rearrangement joins TRBV11-2 to TRBJ2-7; 12 nucleotides agree with TRBD2. This CDR3 is built from 19 residues. V was clipped by 4 bases and J by 1 base; unmatched bases: 14. Germline V gene lookup returns CDR1 SGHAT and CDR2 FQNNGV. In DNA form, the CDR3 reads TGTGCCAGCAGCTCCCCGCGTCGCTTGACTAGCGGGGGATCCTACGAGCAGTACTTC. Translation gives CASSSPRRLTSGGSYEQYF.

This clonotype has more than one count but fewer than ten. The CDR3 bases are TGCAGTGCTAGAGATCATGTAGGGACTAGAAAGAGGTACAATGAGCAGTTCTTC. Its protein product is CSARDHVGTRKRYNEQFF. This chain links TRBV20-1 with TRBJ2-1; 8 positions agree with TRBD2. The V gene's germline CDR1 is DFQATT and CDR2 SNEGSKA (reference sequence). Trimming cost V 0 bases and J 4 bases; bases outside gene matches: 14. The CDR3 sequence is 18 residues long.

The rearrangement uses TRBV5-1 and TRBJ2-5; D unresolved. The CDR3 is 13 amino acids. Germline V lookup: CDR1 SGHRS, CDR2 YFSETQ. V was shortened by 6 bases and J by 1 base, with 10 bases between the two germline ends. The CDR3 DNA follows: TGCGCCAGCAATGAGGATCTCCAAGAGACCCAGTACTTC. Its protein product is CASNEDLQETQYF.

This clonotype was detected a few times. V usage is TRBV12-3 or TRBV12-4 and J usage is TRBJ1-4; maybe TRBD1 (5 bases). The CDR3 contains 13 residues. Trimming took off 8 bases at V and 10 bases at J, with 17 bases between the two ends. The CDR3 DNA sequence: TGTGCCAGCCTCCGGGGCCAGACGGGAAAACTGTTTTTT. The encoded protein is CASLRGQTGKLFF.

The V and J genes are TRBV11-2 and TRBJ1-1; 8 nucleotides align to TRBD1. Trimming at V came to 7 bases and at J to 0 bases, leaving 1 base not matched to a gene. The CDR3 sequence is 13 residues long. Germline lookup yields CDR1 SGHAT and CDR2 FQNNGV. The CDR3 DNA reads as TGTGCCAGCAAGACAGGGGTGAACACTGAAGCTTTCTTT. It translates to CASKTGVNTEAFF.

The rearrangement uses TRBV7-2 and TRBJ2-3, with TRBD2 as a possible D gene (7 bases). V gave up 1 base and J gave up 3 bases, with 14 bases separating them. This CDR3 spans 16 amino acids. Looked up from germline, CDR1 is SGHTA and CDR2 is FQGNSA. The CDR3: CASSLVGRGRTDTQYF. The CDR3 DNA reads as TGTGCCAGCAGCTTAGTAGGGCGGGGGCGGACAGATACGCAGTATTTT.

The rearrangement uses TRBV6-2 or TRBV6-3 and TRBJ1-5; tentatively, D is TRBD1 (5 bases). The V gene's germline CDR1 is MNHEY and CDR2 SVGEGT. V was shortened by 7 bases and J by 2 bases, with 15 bases between the two germline ends. The CDR3 consists of 15 residues. The CDR3 reads CASTPGGVGNQPQHF. In DNA, the CDR3 is TGTGCCAGCACCCCCGGGGGGGTCGGCAATCAGCCCCAGCATTTT.

The rearrangement uses TRBV19 and TRBJ2-1; D might be TRBD2 (6 bases). Per the germline V gene, CDR1 is LNHDA and CDR2 is SQIVND (reference sequence). There are 16 residues in the CDR3. The V end lost 7 bases, the J end lost 0 bases, and 16 bases lay between the germline ends. In DNA, the CDR3 is TGTGCCAGTACCGGGGCGGGGTCAAGCTCCTACAATGAGCAGTTCTTC. This encodes CASTGAGSSSYNEQFF. Full variable domain (rest looked up from reference TRBV19 and TRBJ2-1): DGGITQSPKYLFRKEGQNVTLSCEQNLNHDAMYWYRQDPGQGLRLIYYSQIVNDFQKGDIAEGYSVSREKKESFPLTVTSAQKNPTAFYLCASTGAGSSSYNEQFFGPGTRLTVL.

This clonotype has a handful of counts. This chain connects TRBV7-8 to TRBJ2-7; the match to TRBD2 covers 14 bases. V lost 2 bases and J lost 7; bases outside the gene matches: 1. Germline CDR1 SGHVS, CDR2 FQNEAQ. CDR3 length: 14 amino acids. CDR3 DNA sequence: TGTGCCAGCAGCTTAAGGACTAGCGGGAGGGAGCAGTACTTC. As protein: CASSLRTSGREQYF.

V and J are TRBV10-3 and TRBJ2-7, with D hard to call. Germline CDR1 reads ENHRY; CDR2 reads SYGVKD. The V and J ends lost 5 bases and 4 bases respectively, with 15 bases between them. The CDR3 sequence is 14 residues long. CDR3 region: CAISRGQDPYEQYF. In nucleotides, the CDR3 is TGTGCCATCAGTCGCGGCCAGGACCCGTACGAGCAGTACTTC.

The chain carries TRBV4-3 and TRBJ2-3; 7 nucleotides align to TRBD2. Germline CDR1 and CDR2: LGHNA and YSLEER. The trim removed 1 base at V and 6 bases at J, leaving 10 bases unmatched. CDR3 size: 16 residues. The CDR3 is CASSQAWGAGVDTQYF. CDR3 sequence (DNA): TGCGCCAGCAGCCAAGCGTGGGGCGCGGGGGTGGATACGCAGTATTTT.

This clonotype showed up just a few times. This chain joins TRBV10-3 and TRBJ1-5, with TRBD1 matching over 9 bases. This CDR3 has 15 amino acids. Germline lookup yields CDR1 ENHRY and CDR2 SYGVKD. V gave up 5 bases and J gave up 3 bases; unmatched junction bases: 5. For the CDR3, the DNA is TGTGCCATCAGTCCCGGGACAGGGTTCAATCAGCCCCAGCATTTT. This translates into CAISPGTGFNQPQHF.

This clonotype was detected only a few times. This chain connects TRBV7-3 to TRBJ2-1, with 8 bases matching TRBD2. Germline CDR1 and CDR2: SGHTA and FQGTGA. The CDR3 covers 15 residues. Losses at the gene ends were 3 bases for V and 6 bases for J; bases not matched to a gene: 7. In DNA, the CDR3 is TGTGCCAGCAGCTTGAGCGGGAGAACTTCCAATGAGCAGTTCTTC. Amino acid sequence: CASSLSGRTSNEQFF.

This chain links TRBV4-3 with TRBJ2-1, with D perhaps TRBD2 (6 bases). V lost 0 bases, J lost 3 bases, and 12 bases lay in between. This CDR3 contains 16 residues. Germline-derived CDR1 and CDR2 are LGHNA and YSLEER. The CDR3 spells CASSQDWLALYNEQFF. In DNA form, the CDR3 reads TGCGCCAGCAGCCAAGATTGGCTAGCGCTCTACAATGAGCAGTTCTTC.

V usage is TRBV25-1 and J usage is TRBJ1-1; 7 bases are a match to TRBD1. J lost 5 bases, V lost 8 bases, and 8 bases had no gene match. The CDR3 loop spans 13 amino acids. Germline lookup yields CDR1 MGHDK and CDR2 SYGVNS. As DNA, the CDR3 is TGTGCCAGCCTCCGACAGGGAGGGACTGAAGCTTTCTTT. Protein product: CASLRQGGTEAFF.

The table lists this clonotype with a few counts. V gene TRBV5-5 combines with J gene TRBJ2-3, with 10 bases matching TRBD1. The CDR3 covers 16 residues. Germline V gene data show CDR1 as SGHKS and CDR2 as YYEKEE (reference sequence). J lost 1 base, V lost 4 bases, and 6 bases had no gene match. The CDR3 nucleotides are TGTGCCAGCAGCGTCGGACAGGGGGTGGGCACAGATACGCAGTATTTT. Translation gives CASSVGQGVGTDTQYF.

The V and J genes are TRBV12-3 or TRBV12-4 and TRBJ1-6, with a possible D match to TRBD1 (5 bases). Trimming removed 7 bases at V and 8 bases at J, with 15 bases between. The CDR3 has 14 amino acids. The CDR3 spells CASNRAGKDSPLHF. The CDR3 bases are TGTGCCAGCAACCGGGCAGGGAAGGATTCACCCCTCCACTTT.

This clonotype occurred a few times. J is TRBJ1-2 and V is TRBV28; 7 positions agree with TRBD1. From germline, CDR1 is MDHEN and CDR2 SYDVKM. CDR3 length: 12 residues. The CDR3 is CADRGQDYGYTF. As DNA, the CDR3 is TGTGCTGACCGCGGACAGGACTATGGCTACACCTTC.

This clonotype has only a few counts. The chain couples TRBV20-1 to TRBJ2-2; the D call may be TRBD1 or TRBD2 (5 bases each). This CDR3 contains 15 residues. Looked up from germline, CDR1 is DFQATT and CDR2 is SNEGSKA (reference sequence). The germline V and J ends were trimmed by 6 bases and 5 bases, with 19 bases remaining between them. CDR3 sequence (DNA): TGCAGTGCGGTGGGGACCACCGTGGGAACCGGGGAGCTGTTTTTT. Translated: CSAVGTTVGTGELFF.

The chain uses TRBV12-3 or TRBV12-4 and TRBJ2-1; 9 bases are shared with TRBD1. The junction had 4 bases not matched to a gene; V was cut back by 4 bases and J by 3 bases. The CDR3 has 15 residues. CDR3 nucleotide sequence: TGTGCCAGCAGTTCGGGACAGGGAGTCTACAATGAGCAGTTCTTC. It specifies CASSSGQGVYNEQFF.

The J gene is TRBJ2-6, the V gene TRBV5-1; TRBD1 agrees at 9 bases. Germline V gene sequence: CDR1 SGHRS, CDR2 YFSETQ. The ends lost 5 bases at V and 3 bases at J; junction bases unmatched: 6. There are 16 residues in the CDR3. The DNA of the CDR3 is TGCGCCAGCAGAGGACAGGGGACTGGTGGGGCCAACGTCCTGACTTTC. Protein: CASRGQGTGGANVLTF.

V is TRBV5-1 and J is TRBJ2-2; D tentatively fits TRBD1 or TRBD2 (5 bases each). Germline CDR1 SGHRS, CDR2 YFSETQ. V lost 1 base and J lost 10, with 14 bases in between. This CDR3 comprises 14 residues. CDR3 DNA: TGCGCCAGCAGCTTGTCAGGGACCGCTCAGGAGCTGTTTTTT. This codes for CASSLSGTAQELFF.